Below, 25 T cell receptor beta chains from the same sample are listed, as sequenced in a study of shared clonotypes between healthy human individuals. TCRdb keeps only in-frame clones here, not all; method: immunoSEQ multiplex PCR. The sample yields 490,000 or so clones, around 78% seen once. The sequenced sample was PBMCs. The receptors shown here come from a woman aged 40 to 55 in good health. Some clones in this sample may be carry-over from other donors' samples.

The chain employs TRBV29-1 and TRBJ2-7; TRBD1 is a possible D gene (5 bases). From germline, CDR1 is SQVTM and CDR2 ANQGSEA. Trimming took 7 bases from V and 2 from J, leaving 12 bases between them. The CDR3 is made up of 12 amino acids. CDR3 coding DNA: TGCAGCGCTCAGGACAACCCCTACGAGCAGTACTTC. Translated, it gives CSAQDNPYEQYF.

The genes are TRBV28 and TRBJ2-7; 9 bases fit TRBD1. With 6 bases clipped from V and 3 bases from J, the junction kept 6 bases outside the gene matches. The CDR3 is 14 residues long. Per the germline V gene, CDR1 is MDHEN and CDR2 is SYDVKM. The CDR3 sequence is CASRAGTGIYEQYF. In DNA, the CDR3 is TGTGCCAGCAGGGCGGGGACAGGGATCTACGAGCAGTACTTC. Supplemented by reference TRBV28 and TRBJ2-7, the full variable domain reads DVKVTQSSRYLVKRTGEKVFLECVQDMDHENMFWYRQDPGLGLRLIYFSYDVKMKEKGDIPEGYSVSREKKERFSLILESASTNQTSMYLCASRAGTGIYEQYFGPGTRLTVT.

This clone was picked up one time. V and J are TRBV18 and TRBJ2-1, with D tentatively TRBD1 (6 bases). The CDR3 consists of 12 residues. Trimming shortened V by 3 bases and J by 12 bases, and 12 bases separated the two germline ends. CDR1 is KGHSH and CDR2 is LQKENI in the germline V gene. The CDR3 loop is CASSPLRDMQFF. In DNA form, the CDR3 reads TGTGCCAGCTCACCTCTCCGGGACATGCAGTTCTTC.

The chain couples TRBV30 to TRBJ1-1; D is unresolved. V was trimmed by 2 bases and J by 11 bases, leaving 12 bases between them. This CDR3 comprises 11 residues. The V gene's germline CDR1 is GTSNPN and CDR2 SVGIG (reference sequence). The CDR3 is CAWSYEAKAFF. The CDR3 bases are TGTGCCTGGAGTTACGAAGCCAAGGCTTTCTTT.

This clone was counted ten times or more. The same CDR3 also results from other DNA sequences found in this sample. This chain joins TRBV7-9 and TRBJ1-1; 7 bases align to TRBD1. V trimming: 6 bases; J trimming: 4 bases; junction bases outside the gene matches: 8. CDR3 length: 14 amino acids. CDR1 and CDR2 from the germline V gene are SEHNR and FQNEAQ (reference sequence). The CDR3 sequence is CASSHQGERTEAFF. The CDR3 region has the DNA TGTGCCAGCAGTCATCAGGGGGAACGCACTGAAGCTTTCTTT. Combining the CDR3 with reference TRBV7-9 and TRBJ1-1 gives the whole variable domain DTGVSQNPRHKITKRGQNVTFRCDPISEHNRLYWYRQTLGQGPEFLTYFQNEAQLEKSRLLSDRFSAERPKGSFSTLEIQRTEQGDSAMYLCASSHQGERTEAFFGQGTRLTVV.

This clone was seen a single time. A single base separates this from a much larger clone, so it may be a read error. This chain connects TRBV5-4 to TRBJ2-1, with D possibly matching TRBD2 (5 bases). The length of the CDR3 is 12 residues. CDR1 is SGHNT and CDR2 is YYREEE in the germline V gene (reference sequence). The CDR3 protein is CASRPQDGEQLF. CDR3 in DNA: TGTGCCAGCAGGCCCCAGGATGGGGAGCAGCTCTTC.

The genes are TRBV7-2 and TRBJ2-3; possibly TRBD2 for D (5 bases). Germline V gene lookup returns CDR1 SGHTA and CDR2 FQGNSA. Trimming removed 1 base from V and 0 bases from J, with 8 bases in between. There are 15 residues in the CDR3. The CDR3 is CASSLGSGSTDTQYF. DNA for the CDR3: TGTGCCAGCAGCTTAGGATCGGGGAGCACAGATACGCAGTATTTT.

This clone was counted at least ten times. The V gene is TRBV13, the J gene TRBJ2-7, with 13 nucleotides matching TRBD2. CDR1 and CDR2 from the germline V gene are PRHDT and FYEKMQ (reference sequence). With 5 bases clipped from V and 3 bases from J, the junction kept 7 bases outside the gene matches. This CDR3 is built from 16 residues. The CDR3 is CASSPGLAGPSYEQYF. DNA for the CDR3: TGTGCCAGCAGCCCGGGACTAGCGGGACCAAGCTACGAGCAGTACTTC. Looking up the rest from reference TRBV13 and TRBJ2-7 gives the full variable domain: AAGVIQSPRHLIKEKRETATLKCYPIPRHDTVYWYQQGPGQDPQFLISFYEKMQSDKGSIPDRFSAQQFSDYHSELNMSSLELGDSALYFCASSPGLAGPSYEQYFGPGTRLTVT.

The gene calls are TRBV9 and TRBJ1-2, with a tentative D call TRBD1 (5 bases). Trimming shortened V by 9 bases and J by 4 bases, and 19 bases separated the two germline ends. CDR3 length equals 14 residues. CDR1 is SGDLS and CDR2 is YYNGEE in the germline V gene. The CDR3 sequence: CANLWGGAVYGYTF. CDR3 sequence (DNA): TGTGCCAACCTTTGGGGGGGAGCCGTCTATGGCTACACCTTC.

This clone was detected once. This chain uses TRBV10-3 with TRBJ2-1; the match to TRBD2 covers 7 bases. The germline V gene encodes CDR1 ENHRY and CDR2 SYGVKD. Trimming cost V 3 bases and J 9 bases; bases outside gene matches: 11. CDR3 length: 15 residues. The CDR3 loop is CAISDTAGDSGEQFF. For the CDR3, the DNA is TGTGCCATCAGTGACACGGCGGGAGATAGTGGTGAGCAGTTCTTC.

By share of the sample, this clone is medium-sized. The sample carries other DNA sequences with the same CDR3. V and J are TRBV29-1 and TRBJ1-1; possibly TRBD1 for D (6 bases). Germline V gene data show CDR1 as SQVTM and CDR2 as ANQGSEA. The CDR3 extends over 13 amino acids. V lost 5 bases, J lost 8 bases, and 18 bases lay in between. CDR3 bases: TGCAGCGTTAACGAACAGGGAGTCGGCGAAGCTTTCTTT. It yields the protein CSVNEQGVGEAFF.

V and J are TRBV10-1 and TRBJ2-3; D may match TRBD1 or TRBD2 (5 bases each). The CDR3 has 14 amino acids. CDR1 WNHNN and CDR2 SYGVQD come from the germline V gene (reference sequence). V lost 6 bases to trimming and J lost 4 bases, with 14 bases between them. The CDR3, as DNA: TGCGCCAGCAGCGACCGGGGACGACCAGATACGCAGTATTTT. As protein: CASSDRGRPDTQYF.

The chain links TRBV19 to TRBJ1-4; D possibly corresponds to TRBD1 (5 bases). This CDR3 is 16 amino acids long. V was trimmed by 3 bases and J by 0 bases, leaving 11 bases between them. Germline assignment: CDR1 LNHDA and CDR2 SQIVND (reference sequence). DNA of the CDR3: TGTGCCAGTAGTATCAGACAGCTTGCAACTAATGAAAAACTGTTTTTT. It codes for CASSIRQLATNEKLFF. The full variable domain, with the rest looked up from reference TRBV19 and TRBJ1-4, is DGGITQSPKYLFRKEGQNVTLSCEQNLNHDAMYWYRQDPGQGLRLIYYSQIVNDFQKGDIAEGYSVSREKKESFPLTVTSAQKNPTAFYLCASSIRQLATNEKLFFGSGTQLSVL.

This clone was detected ten times or more. The V and J genes are TRBV7-8 and TRBJ2-5, with D hard to call. Deletions cut 2 bases from V and 1 base from J, with 2 bases between. This CDR3 region has 12 residues. Germline CDR1 SGHVS, CDR2 FQNEAQ. The CDR3 DNA reads TGTGCCAGCAGCTTACCCCAAGAGACCCAGTACTTC. It is translated as CASSLPQETQYF.

The chain uses TRBV7-2 and TRBJ2-7, with D possibly being TRBD2 (6 bases). V gave up 5 bases and J gave up 0 bases, with 23 bases separating them. The CDR3 extends over 18 amino acids. In germline, CDR1 is SGHTA, CDR2 FQGNSA. CDR3 protein: CASSLQHLRDSSSYEQYF. CDR3 bases: TGTGCCAGCAGCCTCCAACACCTCCGGGACTCGAGCTCCTACGAGCAGTACTTC.

The V call is TRBV7-2, the J call TRBJ1-4; D gene ambiguous. Germline V gene sequence: CDR1 SGHTA, CDR2 FQGNSA. V dropped 2 bases and J dropped 2 bases, with 9 bases sitting between them. The CDR3 is 15 residues long. This CDR3 is CASSLWVSTNEKLFF. In nucleotides, the CDR3 is TGTGCCAGCAGCTTATGGGTTTCCACTAATGAAAAACTGTTTTTT.

V usage is TRBV10-2 and J usage is TRBJ2-7, with D perhaps assigned TRBD1 or TRBD2 (5 bases each). The germline V gene encodes CDR1 WSHSY and CDR2 SAAADI. Trimming pared 4 bases from V and 0 bases from J, leaving 16 bases between. The CDR3 is made up of 16 amino acids. The CDR3: CASSGVSEGSSYEQYF. As DNA, the CDR3 is TGCGCCAGCAGTGGGGTTTCCGAGGGGAGCTCCTACGAGCAGTACTTC.

This clone was seen ten or more times. The chain joins TRBV7-6 to TRBJ1-1, with D uncertain. CDR1 and CDR2 from the germline V gene are SGHVS and FNYEAQ. The CDR3 consists of 12 residues. V was clipped by 4 bases and J by 7 bases, with 10 bases between them. The CDR3 sequence is CASSSLWGEAFF. In DNA, the CDR3 is TGTGCCAGCAGCTCCTTATGGGGTGAAGCTTTCTTT.

The chain has TRBV14 and TRBJ2-2; 8 positions match TRBD1. V gave up 4 bases and J gave up 5 bases; unmatched junction bases: 9. The CDR3 is made up of 16 amino acids. In germline, CDR1 is SGHDN, CDR2 FVKESK. The CDR3 DNA reads TGTGCCAGCAGCCGAGAGGGACAGGCGGTAACCGGGGAGCTGTTTTTT. Encoded protein: CASSREGQAVTGELFF.

This chain uses TRBV2 with TRBJ2-2, with TRBD2 matching over 15 bases. Germline values: CDR1 SNHLY, CDR2 FYNNEI. V lost 3 bases and J lost 4; bases outside the gene matches: 6. The CDR3 spans 18 residues. CDR3 sequence: CASSDGLAGGPVTGELFF. In nucleotides, the CDR3 is TGTGCCAGCAGTGACGGACTAGCGGGAGGGCCCGTCACCGGGGAGCTGTTTTTT. Variable domain in full (rest from reference TRBV2 and TRBJ2-2): EPEVTQTPSHQVTQMGQEVILRCVPISNHLYFYWYRQILGQKVEFLVSFYNNEISEKSEIFDDQFSVERPDGSNFTLKIRSTKLEDSAMYFCASSDGLAGGPVTGELFFGEGSRLTVL.

The chain has TRBV5-1 and TRBJ1-5; TRBD1 matches 11 bases. Germline CDR1 SGHRS, CDR2 YFSETQ. Losses at the gene ends were 4 bases for V and 8 bases for J; bases not matched to a gene: 5. The CDR3 extends over 14 amino acids. This CDR3 is CASSTGQGEEPQHF. DNA of the CDR3: TGCGCCAGCAGCACGGGACAGGGGGAAGAGCCCCAGCATTTT.

The chain links TRBV21-1 to TRBJ2-1; the table's D call, TRBD2, was not checked against the DNA. TRBV21-1 is shown as a pseudogene. CDR3 length: 17 amino acids. The CDR3 DNA is TGTGCCAGCAGCAAAGGGACTAGCGGGACGTCCTACAATGAGCAGTTCTTC. Translating gives CASSKGTSGTSYNEQFF.

This sequence joins TRBV9 and TRBJ1-1; 7 positions match TRBD1. V shed 3 bases and J 1 base; nucleotides not matched to a gene: 9. This CDR3 is built from 16 residues. Germline V gene data show CDR1 as SGDLS and CDR2 as YYNGEE. The CDR3 DNA follows: TGTGCCAGCAGCGCCCAGGGGGTCAAGGCGAACACTGAAGCTTTCTTT. Its translation is CASSAQGVKANTEAFF.

The chain employs TRBV5-1 and TRBJ2-7; D unclear. Per the germline V gene, CDR1 is SGHRS and CDR2 is YFSETQ. The ends were cut back, 5 bases at V and 0 bases at J, with 12 bases in the middle. This CDR3 has 14 residues. The CDR3 DNA follows: TGCGCCAGCAGTTCGCCCTTGAGCTCCTACGAGCAGTACTTC. Protein sequence: CASSSPLSSYEQYF.

This clone was picked up many times. This sequence joins TRBV15 and TRBJ1-2, with D unresolved. Germline V gene data show CDR1 as LNHNV and CDR2 as YYDKDF (reference sequence). V was trimmed by 0 bases and J by 7 bases, leaving 15 bases between them. The CDR3 loop spans 15 amino acids. CDR3: CATSRDRASVVGYTF. CDR3 bases: TGTGCCACCAGCAGAGATCGTGCGTCTGTTGTTGGCTACACCTTC.